The T cell receptor (beta chain) under discussion was sequenced for a study of cytomegalovirus exposure and HLA in healthy donors. Study-wide points: Most sequenced TCRs were rare (though some public TCRs occurred in many donors). Later, an analysis found that common viral pathogens appeared to be linked with several of the most significant clusters. A link between a missense DCLRE1C variant and TCR beta V- and J-gene trimming emerged from a later analysis.

The length of the CDR3 is 17 residues. In germline, CDR1 is SGHDT, CDR2 YYEEEE. V was clipped by 4 bases and J by 1 base; unmatched bases: 12. Both 60 Vbeta primers and 13 Jbeta primers went into the PCR. Original handling: A later analysis counted about 80 million unique TCR beta chains, around 11 million shared. The method was immunoSEQ multiplex PCR; TCRdb's version includes in-frame clones alone and lacks a portion of them. From that table come the V and J calls and clone size; the DNA was used to work out D and trimming. The top ten hold approximately 1.5% of the sample, which has roughly 200,000 clones, 60% to 85% seen once. Turning to this clone: The target antigen is unknown.

This clonotype was obtained from a girl between 10 and 17 years old in good health and CMV-seropositive. The J gene is TRBJ1-1, the V gene TRBV5-6; 8 bases line up with TRBD1. Sequencing was performed on PBMCs. The CDR3 reads CASSEIPGTGPNTEAFF. In DNA form, the CDR3 reads TGTGCCAGCAGCGAAATTCCCGGGACAGGACCGAACACTGAAGCTTTCTTT.